The present entry profiles one T cell receptor (beta chain) with its context. This CDR3 has 17 amino acids. Germline V gives CDR1 SGHAT, CDR2 FQNNGV. V lost 2 bases to trimming and J lost 7 bases, with 18 bases between them. The sample is drawn from a study of blood T cell repertoires in COVID-19. TCRdb keeps only in-frame clones here, not all; method: immunoSEQ multiplex PCR. This table has hundreds of thousands of clones, around 81% appearing once. The receptor comes from a woman between 45 and 60 years old with active or convalescent COVID-19. The sample taken for sequencing was peripheral blood. The chain carries TRBV11-2 and TRBJ1-6, with no clear D. CDR3 nucleotides: TGTGCCAGCAGCTTATTGAAACTCGGGATTCGGAATTCACCCCTCCACTTT. The encoded protein is CASSLLKLGIRNSPLHF.